The TCR beta chain under discussion was sequenced for a study of T cell changes during pregnancy in multiple sclerosis. Profiling relied on immunoSEQ multiplex PCR, and the TCRdb table lists in-frame clones only, not all of them. The sample yields some 40,000 clones, 85% to 95% seen once. The germline V gene has CDR1 MNHNY and CDR2 SVGAGI (reference sequence). There are 14 residues in the CDR3. Trimming pared 8 bases from V and 2 bases from J, leaving 16 bases between. Sequencing was performed on CD8+ T cells from peripheral blood mononuclear cells, taken in the third trimester of pregnancy. This TCR came from a female donor with multiple sclerosis, enrolled in a pregnancy study. This chain connects TRBV6-6 to TRBJ2-7; the D gene is possibly TRBD1 (6 bases). Written as DNA, the CDR3 is TGTGCCAGCTCTCCCGGGACAACGACCTACGAGCAGTACTTC. It is translated as CASSPGTTTYEQYF.